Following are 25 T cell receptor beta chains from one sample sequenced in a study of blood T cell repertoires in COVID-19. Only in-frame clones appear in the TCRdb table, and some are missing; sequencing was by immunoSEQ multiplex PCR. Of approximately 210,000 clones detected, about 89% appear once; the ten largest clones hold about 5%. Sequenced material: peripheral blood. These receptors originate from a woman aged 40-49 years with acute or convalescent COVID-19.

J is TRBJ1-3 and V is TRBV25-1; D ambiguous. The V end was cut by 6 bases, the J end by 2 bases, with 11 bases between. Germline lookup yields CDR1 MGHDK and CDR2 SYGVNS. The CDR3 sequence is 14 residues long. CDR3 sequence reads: CASSPPGAGNTIYF. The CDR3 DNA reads TGTGCCAGCAGCCCCCCCGGGGCTGGAAACACCATATATTTT.

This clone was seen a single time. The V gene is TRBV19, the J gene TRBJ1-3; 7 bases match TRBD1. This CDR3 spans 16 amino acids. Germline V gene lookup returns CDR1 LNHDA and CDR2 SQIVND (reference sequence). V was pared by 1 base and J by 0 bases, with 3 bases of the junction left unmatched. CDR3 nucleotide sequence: TGTGCCAGTAGTATAGGGACAGGACACTCTGGAAACACCATATATTTT. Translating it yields CASSIGTGHSGNTIYF.

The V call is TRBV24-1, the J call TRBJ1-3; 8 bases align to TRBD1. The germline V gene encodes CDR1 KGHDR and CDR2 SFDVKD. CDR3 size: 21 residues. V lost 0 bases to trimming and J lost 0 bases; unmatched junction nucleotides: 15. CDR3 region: CATSDLPPDRELNYSGNTIYF. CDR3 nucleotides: TGTGCCACCAGTGATTTGCCTCCGGACAGGGAACTGAATTACTCTGGAAACACCATATATTTT.

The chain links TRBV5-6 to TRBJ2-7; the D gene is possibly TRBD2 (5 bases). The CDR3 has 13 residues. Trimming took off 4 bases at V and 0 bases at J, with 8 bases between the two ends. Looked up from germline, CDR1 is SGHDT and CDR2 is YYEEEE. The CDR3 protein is CASSRDLSYEQYV. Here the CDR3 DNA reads TGTGCCAGCAGCCGGGATCTCTCCTACGAGCAGTACGTC.

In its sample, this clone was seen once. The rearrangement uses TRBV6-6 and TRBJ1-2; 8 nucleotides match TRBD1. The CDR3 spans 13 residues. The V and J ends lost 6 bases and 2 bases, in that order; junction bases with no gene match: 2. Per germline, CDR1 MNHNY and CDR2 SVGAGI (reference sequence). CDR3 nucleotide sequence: TGTGCCAGCAGACAGGGGGGGAACTATGGCTACACCTTC. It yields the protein CASRQGGNYGYTF.

In DNA, the CDR3 is TGTGCCAGCAGCTTCCACGAGGGACTAGCGGGGGGGGCCACCGGGGAGCTGTTTTTT. It is translated as CASSFHEGLAGGATGELFF. The chain combines TRBV21-1 with TRBJ2-2; the table's D call of TRBD2 was not tested on the DNA. TRBV21-1 is classified as a pseudogene. The CDR3 runs 19 residues.

The CDR3 sequence: CASSDPGGTGANVLTF. Here the CDR3 DNA reads TGTGCCAGCAGTGATCCGGGGGGGACTGGGGCCAACGTCCTGACTTTC. The gene calls are TRBV2 and TRBJ2-6; 8 bases line up with TRBD2. From germline, CDR1 is SNHLY and CDR2 FYNNEI. V lost 3 bases, J lost 2 bases, and 3 bases stayed unmatched. The CDR3 is 16 residues long.

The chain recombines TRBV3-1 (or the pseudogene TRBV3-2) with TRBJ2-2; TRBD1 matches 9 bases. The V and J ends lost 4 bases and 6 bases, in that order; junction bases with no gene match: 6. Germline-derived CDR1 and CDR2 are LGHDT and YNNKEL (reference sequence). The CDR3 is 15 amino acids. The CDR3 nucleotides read TGTGCCAGCAGCCGAACAGGGGGCGCGGCCGGGGAGCTGTTTTTT. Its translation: CASSRTGGAAGELFF.

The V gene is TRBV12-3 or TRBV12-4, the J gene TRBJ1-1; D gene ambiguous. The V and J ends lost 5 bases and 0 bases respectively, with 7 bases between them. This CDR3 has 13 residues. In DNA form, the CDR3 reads TGTGCCAGCAGTCAAACATTGAACACTGAAGCTTTCTTT. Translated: CASSQTLNTEAFF.

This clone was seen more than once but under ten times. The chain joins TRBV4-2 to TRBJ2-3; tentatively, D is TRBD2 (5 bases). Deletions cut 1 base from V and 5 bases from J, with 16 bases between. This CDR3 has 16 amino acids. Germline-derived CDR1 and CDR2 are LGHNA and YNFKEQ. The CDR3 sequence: CASSQVASLDGDTQYF. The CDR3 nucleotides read TGTGCCAGCAGCCAAGTAGCGAGCTTGGATGGAGATACGCAGTATTTT.

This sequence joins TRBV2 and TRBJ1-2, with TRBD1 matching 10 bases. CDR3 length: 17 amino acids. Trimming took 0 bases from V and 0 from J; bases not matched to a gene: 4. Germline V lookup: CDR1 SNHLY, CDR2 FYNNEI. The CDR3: CASSEALGTGANYGYTF. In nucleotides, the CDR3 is TGTGCCAGCAGTGAAGCGCTTGGGACAGGGGCTAACTATGGCTACACCTTC. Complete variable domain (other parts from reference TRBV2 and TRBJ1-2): EPEVTQTPSHQVTQMGQEVILRCVPISNHLYFYWYRQILGQKVEFLVSFYNNEISEKSEIFDDQFSVERPDGSNFTLKIRSTKLEDSAMYFCASSEALGTGANYGYTFGSGTRLTVV.

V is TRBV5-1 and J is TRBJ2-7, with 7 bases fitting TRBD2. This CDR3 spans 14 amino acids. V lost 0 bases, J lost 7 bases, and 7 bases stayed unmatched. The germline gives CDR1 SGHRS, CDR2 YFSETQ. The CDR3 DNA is TGCGCCAGCAGCTTGGCGGGGGAGGGTGGTGAGCAGTACGTC. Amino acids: CASSLAGEGGEQYV.

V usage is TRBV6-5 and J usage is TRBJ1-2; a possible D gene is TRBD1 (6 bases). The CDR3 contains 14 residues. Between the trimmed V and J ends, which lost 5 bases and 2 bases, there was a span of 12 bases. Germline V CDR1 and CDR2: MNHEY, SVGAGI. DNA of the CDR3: TGTGCCAGCAGTATGGGGACACCCAACTATGGCTACACCTTC. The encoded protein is CASSMGTPNYGYTF.

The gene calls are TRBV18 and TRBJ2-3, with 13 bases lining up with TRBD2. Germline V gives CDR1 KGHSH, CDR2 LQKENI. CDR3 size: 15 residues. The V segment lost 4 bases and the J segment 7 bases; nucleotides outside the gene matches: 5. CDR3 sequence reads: CASSRGTSGVNTQYF. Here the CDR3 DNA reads TGTGCCAGCTCACGCGGGACTAGCGGGGTGAATACGCAGTATTTT.

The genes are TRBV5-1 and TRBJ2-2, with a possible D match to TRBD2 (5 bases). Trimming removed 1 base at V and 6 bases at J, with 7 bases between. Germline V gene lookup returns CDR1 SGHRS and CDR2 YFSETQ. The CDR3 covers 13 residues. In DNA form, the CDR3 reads TGCGCCAGCAGCTTGCGGAGGCCCGGGGAGCTGTTTTTT. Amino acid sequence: CASSLRRPGELFF.

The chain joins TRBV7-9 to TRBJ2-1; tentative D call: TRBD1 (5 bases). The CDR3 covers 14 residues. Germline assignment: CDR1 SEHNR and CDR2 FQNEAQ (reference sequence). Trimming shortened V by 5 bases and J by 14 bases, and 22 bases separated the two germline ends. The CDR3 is CASSPPWQGGKKFF. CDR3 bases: TGTGCCAGCAGCCCCCCCTGGCAGGGTGGGAAGAAGTTCTTC.

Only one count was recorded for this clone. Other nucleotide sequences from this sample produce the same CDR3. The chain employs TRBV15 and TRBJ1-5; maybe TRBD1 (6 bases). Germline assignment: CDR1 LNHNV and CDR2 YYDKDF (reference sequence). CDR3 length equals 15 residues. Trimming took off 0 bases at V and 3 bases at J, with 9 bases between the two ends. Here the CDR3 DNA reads TGTGCCACCAGCAGAGACAGGGGTACCAATCAGCCCCAGCATTTT. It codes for CATSRDRGTNQPQHF.

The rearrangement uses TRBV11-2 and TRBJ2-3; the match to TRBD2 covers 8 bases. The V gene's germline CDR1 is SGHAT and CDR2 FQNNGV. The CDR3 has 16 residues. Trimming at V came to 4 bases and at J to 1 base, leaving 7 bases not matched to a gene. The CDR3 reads CASSSKGAGGTDTQYF. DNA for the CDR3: TGTGCCAGCAGCTCGAAGGGAGCGGGGGGCACAGATACGCAGTATTTT.

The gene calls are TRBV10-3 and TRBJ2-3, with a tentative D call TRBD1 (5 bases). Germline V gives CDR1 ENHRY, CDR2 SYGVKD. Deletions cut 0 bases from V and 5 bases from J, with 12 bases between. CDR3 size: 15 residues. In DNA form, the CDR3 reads TGTGCCATCAGTGAGTCGAGCAGGGTGGGAGATACGCAGTATTTT. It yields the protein CAISESSRVGDTQYF.

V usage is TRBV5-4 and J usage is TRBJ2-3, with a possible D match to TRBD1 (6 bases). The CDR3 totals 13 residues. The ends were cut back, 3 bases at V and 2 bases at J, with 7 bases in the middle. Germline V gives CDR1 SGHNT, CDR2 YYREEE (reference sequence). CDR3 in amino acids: CASSWTDTDTQYF. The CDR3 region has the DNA TGTGCCAGCAGCTGGACAGACACAGATACGCAGTATTTT.

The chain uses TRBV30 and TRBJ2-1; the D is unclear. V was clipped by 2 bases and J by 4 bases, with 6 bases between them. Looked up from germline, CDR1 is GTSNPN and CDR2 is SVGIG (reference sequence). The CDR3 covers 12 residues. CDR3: CAWSRVYNEQFF. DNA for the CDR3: TGTGCCTGGAGTAGAGTTTACAATGAGCAGTTCTTC.

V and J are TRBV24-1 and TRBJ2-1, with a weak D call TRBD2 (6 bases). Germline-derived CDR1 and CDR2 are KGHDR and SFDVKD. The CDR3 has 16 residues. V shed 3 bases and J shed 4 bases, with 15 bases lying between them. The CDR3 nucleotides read TGTGCCACCAGTGATGCGACGGAGGGGATATACAATGAGCAGTTCTTC. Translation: CATSDATEGIYNEQFF.

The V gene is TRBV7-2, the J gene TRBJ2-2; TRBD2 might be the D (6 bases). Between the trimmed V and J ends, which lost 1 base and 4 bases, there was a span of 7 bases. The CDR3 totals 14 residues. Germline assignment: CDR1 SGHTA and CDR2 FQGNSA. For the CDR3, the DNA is TGTGCCAGCAGCTTAGTGCGGGGCACCGGGGAGCTGTTTTTT. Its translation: CASSLVRGTGELFF.

CDR3 amino acids: CAWRTSRTQYF. The CDR3 DNA is TGTGCCTGGAGGACTAGCCGTACGCAGTATTTT. V usage is TRBV30 and J usage is TRBJ2-3, with TRBD2 matching over 7 bases. Germline lookup yields CDR1 GTSNPN and CDR2 SVGIG (reference sequence). V shed 3 bases and J 8 bases; nucleotides not matched to a gene: 2. The CDR3 consists of 11 residues.

In nucleotides, the CDR3 is TGTGCCAGCAGCACTAGCTTCCCCCATGAGCAGTTCTTC. Translation: CASSTSFPHEQFF. V is TRBV11-2 and J is TRBJ2-1; possible D gene TRBD2, 6 bases. Germline CDR1 and CDR2: SGHAT and FQNNGV. Trimming took 5 bases from V and 8 from J, leaving 13 bases between them. The CDR3 has 13 residues.